One and the same sample provided the 19 T cell receptor beta chains below, sequenced in a study of blood T cell repertoires in COVID-19. Profiled with immunoSEQ multiplex PCR; TCRdb holds only in-frame clones, not every one. The sample has roughly 250,000 clones; about 85% are singletons. The sample was peripheral blood. These TCRs come from a human donor with COVID-19, enrolled during active disease. The donor label of this sample is uncertain.

The rearrangement uses TRBV7-9 and TRBJ2-1; 8 bases agree with TRBD2. Unmatched junction bases numbered 15, after V lost 6 bases and J lost 8 bases. The CDR3 is made up of 16 amino acids. Germline assignment: CDR1 SEHNR and CDR2 FQNEAQ (reference sequence). The CDR3 loop is CASSFLLAGSRDEQFF. Here the CDR3 DNA reads TGTGCCAGCAGTTTCCTTCTAGCGGGCTCCAGGGATGAGCAGTTCTTC.

V gene TRBV28 combines with J gene TRBJ2-7; maybe TRBD2 (6 bases). V dropped 6 bases and J dropped 0 bases, with 12 bases sitting between them. The CDR3 is made up of 14 amino acids. Germline lookup yields CDR1 MDHEN and CDR2 SYDVKM. The CDR3 coding sequence is TGTGCCAGCAGCACCGGGAGTTACTCCTACGAGCAGTACTTC. Translated, it gives CASSTGSYSYEQYF.

The gene calls are TRBV6-1 and TRBJ2-2; TRBD2 matches 12 bases. The CDR3 runs to 16 residues. Germline V lookup: CDR1 MNHNS, CDR2 SASEGT. V was pared by 2 bases and J by 8 bases, with 6 bases of the junction left unmatched. CDR3 in amino acids: CASSEWTSGIMGELFF. Written as DNA, the CDR3 is TGTGCCAGCAGTGAATGGACTAGCGGGATTATGGGGGAGCTGTTTTTT.

This clone has more than one count but fewer than ten. This chain uses TRBV2 with TRBJ2-7; D gene uncertain. There are 15 residues in the CDR3. CDR1 SNHLY and CDR2 FYNNEI come from the germline V gene. V shed 3 bases and J shed 0 bases, with 12 bases lying between them. The CDR3 nucleotides are TGTGCCAGCAGTGACATACTACCCAGCTCCTACGAGCAGTACTTC. This encodes CASSDILPSSYEQYF.

The chain joins TRBV6-5 to TRBJ1-3, with a weak D call TRBD1 (5 bases). This CDR3 region has 14 residues. Trimming shortened V by 7 bases and J by 2 bases, and 12 bases separated the two germline ends. Per germline, CDR1 MNHEY and CDR2 SVGAGI. CDR3 loop: CASMAGYAGNTIYF. The CDR3 bases are TGTGCCAGCATGGCAGGGTATGCTGGAAACACCATATATTTT.

CDR3 DNA sequence: TGTGCCAGCAGTGAGCCGGGACAGGGGAACACTGAAGCTTTCTTT. This encodes CASSEPGQGNTEAFF. The rearrangement uses TRBV6-1 and TRBJ1-1; TRBD1 matches 9 bases. The CDR3 contains 15 residues. After removal of 3 bases from V and 1 base from J, the junction contained 3 bases not matched to a gene. CDR1 MNHNS and CDR2 SASEGT come from the germline V gene.

The chain joins TRBV19 to TRBJ2-5; 11 bases line up with TRBD2. The CDR3 loop spans 14 amino acids. Trimming at V came to 10 bases and at J to 3 bases, leaving 7 bases not matched to a gene. CDR1 and CDR2 from the germline V gene are LNHDA and SQIVND (reference sequence). The CDR3 sequence is CATPGLADKETQYF. In DNA, the CDR3 is TGTGCCACCCCGGGACTAGCGGATAAAGAGACCCAGTACTTC.

A remark on this clone: The junction departs from germline at one end; a sequencing error may be responsible. The chain carries TRBV7-7 and TRBJ1-1; D remains ambiguous. There are 13 residues in the CDR3. Germline loops: CDR1 SSHAT, CDR2 FNYEAQ (reference sequence). The CDR3 bases are TGTGCTAGCAGCTTAGGAACAATACATGAAGCTTTCTTT. It yields the protein CASSLGTIHEAFF.

The chain links TRBV7-3 to TRBJ2-7; 10 bases are a match to TRBD2. V trimming: 5 bases; J trimming: 4 bases; junction bases outside the gene matches: 11. The CDR3 is 16 amino acids. Germline-derived CDR1 and CDR2 are SGHTA and FQGTGA. The CDR3 DNA reads as TGTGCCAGCAGCCCGGCCGGGACTAGCGTAATTTACGAGCAGTACTTC. As protein: CASSPAGTSVIYEQYF.

This clone was observed a single time. J is TRBJ1-1 and V is TRBV28, with a possible D match to TRBD1 (6 bases). CDR1 and CDR2 (germline): MDHEN, SYDVKM. There are 12 residues in the CDR3. Trimming removed 9 bases from V and 4 bases from J, with 12 bases in between. CDR3 protein: CASVRDITEAFF. CDR3 sequence (DNA): TGTGCCAGTGTTAGGGACATCACTGAAGCTTTCTTT.

The chain combines TRBV7-6 with TRBJ1-3; TRBD1 matches 7 bases. J lost 0 bases, V lost 3 bases, and 2 bases had no gene match. Germline CDR1 and CDR2: SGHVS and FNYEAQ. The CDR3 consists of 15 residues. The CDR3 is CASSLGQFSGNTIYF. The CDR3 nucleotides read TGTGCCAGCAGCTTGGGACAGTTCTCTGGAAACACCATATATTTT.

The V call is TRBV19, the J call TRBJ2-2, with TRBD2 matching 15 bases. This CDR3 has 16 residues. V shed 3 bases and J 7 bases; nucleotides not matched to a gene: 3. CDR1 and CDR2 (germline): LNHDA, SQIVND (reference sequence). CDR3 nucleotides: TGTGCCAGTAGTATGGGACTAGCGGGAGGTCTCGGGGAGCTGTTTTTT. Protein sequence: CASSMGLAGGLGELFF.

The rearrangement links TRBV2 to TRBJ1-2, with a tentative D call TRBD1 (6 bases). The CDR3 has 14 amino acids. V shed 7 bases and J shed 6 bases, with 18 bases lying between them. CDR1 and CDR2 (germline): SNHLY, FYNNEI. This CDR3 reads CASKRSYGGHGYTF. The CDR3 region has the DNA TGTGCCAGCAAGAGGAGTTACGGGGGGCATGGCTACACCTTC.

V and J are TRBV11-2 and TRBJ2-3; the match to TRBD2 covers 11 bases. The germline CDR1 and CDR2 sequences are SGHAT and FQNNGV. The CDR3 contains 15 residues. The ends lost 5 bases at V and 4 bases at J; junction bases unmatched: 5. CDR3 nucleotides: TGTGCCAGCAGCCGTAGCGGGAGGGATTCAGATACGCAGTATTTT. Its translation: CASSRSGRDSDTQYF.

This clone was observed a few times. The chain has TRBV27 and TRBJ2-1, with TRBD2 matching 8 bases. Trimming removed 7 bases from V and 5 bases from J; junction bases left unmatched: 10. The CDR3 contains 15 residues. From germline, CDR1 is MNHEY and CDR2 SMNVEV (reference sequence). CDR3: CASIPLAGRNNEQFF. CDR3 nucleotides: TGTGCCAGCATTCCCTTAGCGGGACGGAACAATGAGCAGTTCTTC.

This clone appeared once. V usage is TRBV5-1 and J usage is TRBJ1-2; D is possibly TRBD1 (5 bases). Germline CDR1 SGHRS, CDR2 YFSETQ. Trimming took off 0 bases at V and 8 bases at J, with 17 bases between the two ends. The length of the CDR3 is 15 residues. The CDR3 reads CASSLEGHPAAGYTF. CDR3 DNA sequence: TGCGCCAGCAGCTTGGAAGGACACCCGGCTGCCGGCTACACCTTC.

V usage is TRBV5-5 and J usage is TRBJ1-2; 8 nucleotides align to TRBD1. V shed 2 bases, J shed 6 bases, and the junction held 12 bases outside the gene matches. The CDR3 is 16 residues long. Germline CDR1 reads SGHKS; CDR2 reads YYEKEE (reference sequence). DNA for the CDR3: TGTGCCAGCAGCTTTGGGTCTGTCAGGGGGCAGGATGGCTACACCTTC. It encodes CASSFGSVRGQDGYTF.

Remarks on this clone: A read error may produce the germline difference seen at one junction end. The V and J genes are TRBV7-9 and TRBJ2-7, with D possibly matching TRBD2 (6 bases). The CDR3 runs 13 residues. Looked up from germline, CDR1 is SEHNR and CDR2 is FQNEAQ (reference sequence). CDR3 DNA sequence: TGTGCCAGCAGCATCGGGGGTCCCGGAGGTGCGGGCTTC. Translation gives CASSIGGPGGAGF.

V is TRBV9 and J is TRBJ1-2; TRBD1 might be the D (6 bases). The germline V and J ends were trimmed by 6 bases and 4 bases, with 13 bases remaining between them. CDR3 length equals 13 residues. Germline CDR1 reads SGDLS; CDR2 reads YYNGEE. The CDR3 region has the DNA TGTGCCAGCACCGCAGGGGATTCCTATGGCTACACCTTC. Encoded protein: CASTAGDSYGYTF.